This T cell receptor beta chain was profiled in a study of naive and memory T cell subsets. This clonotype was observed a few times. Germline-derived CDR1 and CDR2 are MDHEN and SYDVKM. Trimming took off 3 bases at V and 2 bases at J, with 10 bases between the two ends. This CDR3 spans 15 amino acids. Two oligonucleotides, mixed equimolar, formed the beta constant-region primer covering TRBC1 and TRBC2. Ligated cDNA was amplified by four rounds of PCR with nested alpha and beta constant-region primers and SP2. Via MiXCR, TCRdb re-called the UMI-ligation and nested PCR reads, giving one row per CDR3 protein. The data contain 95,000 to 150,000 distinct CDR3 sequences, 35% to 40% of them singletons.

This chain uses TRBV28 with TRBJ2-2, with a tentative D call TRBD2 (5 bases). The sample consisted of central memory CD4+ T cells from blood. This TCR was recovered from a human donor in good health. CDR3 region: CASSFAGVNTGELFF. DNA for the CDR3: TGTGCCAGCAGTTTCGCCGGGGTTAACACCGGGGAGCTGTTTTTT. Using reference TRBV28 and TRBJ2-2 for the parts outside the CDR3, the full variable domain is DVKVTQSSRYLVKRTGEKVFLECVQDMDHENMFWYRQDPGLGLRLIYFSYDVKMKEKGDIPEGYSVSREKKERFSLILESASTNQTSMYLCASSFAGVNTGELFFGEGSRLTVL.